The entry below gives a single T cell receptor (beta chain) sequence along with its context. The data originate from a study of blood T cell repertoires in COVID-19. Seattle participants joined during active infection and were tracked over time. V trimming: 6 bases; J trimming: 3 bases; junction bases outside the gene matches: 6. The CDR3 extends over 14 amino acids. From germline, CDR1 is WSHSY and CDR2 SAAADI. In the original analysis: Counts of nucleated cells, estimated from reference gene primer amplification, were obtained. Method: immunoSEQ multiplex PCR; TCRdb's copy keeps in-frame clones and lacks some. V and J calls and clone size are given by that table; D and trimming were obtained from the DNA. The table records about 64,000 clones, about nine tenths of them present only once.

This receptor was obtained from a woman aged 60-75 years with COVID-19, enrolled during active disease. The sample was peripheral blood. The rearrangement uses TRBV10-2 and TRBJ2-7, with 9 bases identical to TRBD2. The CDR3 coding sequence is TGCGCCAGCAGACGGACTAGCGATTACTACGAGCAGTACTTC. It specifies CASRRTSDYYEQYF.